The T cell receptor beta chain described here comes from a study of neurological immune-mediated disorders. cDNA synthesis was performed by 5'RACE with 10-nucleotide random UMIs. From the 5' RACE reads, TCRdb called clonotypes with MiXCR, one entry per CDR3 protein. The sample includes 30,000 to 40,000 distinct CDR3 sequences, around 10% seen only once; the top ten take 3.5% to 4%. Judged by abundance, this clonotype is medium-sized (0.01 to 0.1%). From germline, CDR1 is MNHEY and CDR2 SVGAGI. This CDR3 region has 12 residues. Trimming shortened V by 6 bases and J by 9 bases, and 12 bases separated the two germline ends. Time point: technical triplicate 1.

The rearrangement uses TRBV6-5 and TRBJ2-1; D may match TRBD1 or TRBD2 (5 bases each). The sample was PBMCs. This TCR derives from a man aged 60 to 75 with HTLV-1-associated myelopathy (HAM/TSP). CDR3 coding DNA: TGTGCCAGCAGACTGGGGGTTGGTGAGCAGTTCTTC. Its protein is CASRLGVGEQFF.